This entry lists 27 T cell receptor beta chains sequenced from one sample in a study of T cell responses to AZD1222 COVID-19 vaccine. Sequencing was performed with immunoSEQ multiplex PCR; in TCRdb, only in-frame clones are kept and a portion is missing. The sample gives some 78,000 clones, roughly 85% of which show up once; about 1.3% is in the top ten. Sequencing used peripheral blood, obtained 28 days after the second AZD1222 dose. The receptor source for this set is an adult who received the AZD1222 COVID-19 vaccine.

The chain has TRBV19 and TRBJ1-5, with D possibly matching TRBD1 (6 bases). This CDR3 is built from 15 residues. V dropped 5 bases and J dropped 5 bases, with 16 bases sitting between them. Germline V gives CDR1 LNHDA, CDR2 SQIVND (reference sequence). DNA for the CDR3: TGTGCCAGTAGTCCCTTACCAGGGGTGTATCAGCCCCAGCATTTT. Its translation is CASSPLPGVYQPQHF. The full variable domain, in which reference TRBV19 and TRBJ1-5 provide the parts outside the CDR3, is DGGITQSPKYLFRKEGQNVTLSCEQNLNHDAMYWYRQDPGQGLRLIYYSQIVNDFQKGDIAEGYSVSREKKESFPLTVTSAQKNPTAFYLCASSPLPGVYQPQHFGDGTRLSIL.

The genes are TRBV6-5 and TRBJ2-7; the match to TRBD1 covers 7 bases. The junction had 2 bases not matched to a gene; V was cut back by 6 bases and J by 0 bases. Germline CDR1 reads MNHEY; CDR2 reads SVGAGI. The CDR3 runs to 13 residues. CDR3 sequence reads: CASRGTVSYEQYF. CDR3 DNA sequence: TGTGCCAGCAGGGGGACAGTCTCCTACGAGCAGTACTTC.

The rearrangement uses TRBV6-5 and TRBJ2-3; possible D gene TRBD2, 5 bases. The CDR3 extends over 13 amino acids. Looked up from germline, CDR1 is MNHEY and CDR2 is SVGAGI. V was clipped by 8 bases and J by 8 bases, with 17 bases between them. The CDR3 DNA follows: TGTGCCAGCCGAGGCAGATTTGGAGGTACGCAGTATTTT. As protein: CASRGRFGGTQYF.

The chain joins TRBV7-3 to TRBJ2-2; D may correspond to TRBD1 or TRBD2 (5 bases each). V lost 1 base and J lost 1, with 7 bases in between. Germline CDR1 and CDR2: SGHTA and FQGTGA. The length of the CDR3 is 15 residues. The CDR3 loop is CASSLRDGNTGELFF. CDR3 DNA: TGTGCCAGCAGCTTAAGGGACGGGAACACCGGGGAGCTGTTTTTT.

This sequence joins TRBV19 and TRBJ2-3, with a weak D call TRBD2 (7 bases). Deletions cut 7 bases from V and 4 bases from J, with 15 bases between. Germline CDR1 and CDR2: LNHDA and SQIVND (reference sequence). The CDR3 loop spans 14 amino acids. The CDR3 DNA sequence: TGTGCCAGTACCCTACAGGGAGGGGCAGATACGCAGTATTTT. Translating gives CASTLQGGADTQYF.

The chain carries TRBV28 and TRBJ2-6, with D perhaps TRBD2 (5 bases). Per the germline V gene, CDR1 is MDHEN and CDR2 is SYDVKM. The CDR3 length is 17 residues. V was trimmed by 3 bases and J by 2 bases, leaving 14 bases between them. The CDR3 sequence: CASSFPIGRPGANVLTF. In nucleotides, the CDR3 is TGTGCCAGCAGTTTCCCCATTGGGAGACCTGGGGCCAACGTCCTGACTTTC.

The chain is built from TRBV10-2 and TRBJ1-2; D is uncertain. Germline values: CDR1 WSHSY, CDR2 SAAADI. CDR3 length: 13 residues. V was pared by 6 bases and J by 2 bases, with 10 bases between. CDR3 nucleotides: TGCGCCAGCAGCCCCCCCTCCAACTATGGCTACACCTTC. This encodes CASSPPSNYGYTF.

The V gene is TRBV10-3, the J gene TRBJ2-1; 7 nucleotides agree with TRBD2. CDR1 and CDR2 from the germline V gene are ENHRY and SYGVKD. CDR3 length equals 16 residues. V was pared by 3 bases and J by 0 bases, with 5 bases of the junction left unmatched. CDR3 coding DNA: TGTGCCATCAGTGATCCGAGGACTAGCTCCTACAATGAGCAGTTCTTC. It yields the protein CAISDPRTSSYNEQFF.

The gene calls are TRBV7-9 and TRBJ2-7, with 7 bases matching TRBD2. Trimming cost V 1 base and J 4 bases; bases outside gene matches: 4. Germline V gene data show CDR1 as SEHNR and CDR2 as FQNEAQ (reference sequence). This CDR3 has 14 residues. In DNA, the CDR3 is TGTGCCAGCAGCTTAGATGCGGGAGCGTACGAGCAGTACTTC. This sequence encodes CASSLDAGAYEQYF.

This clone was observed once. The chain joins TRBV2 to TRBJ1-6, with TRBD1 matching over 8 bases. The CDR3 consists of 16 residues. Germline values: CDR1 SNHLY, CDR2 FYNNEI. Germline trimming cut 6 bases from V and 2 bases from J; bases unmatched to any gene: 6. The CDR3 protein is CASRKDRDPYNSPLHF. CDR3 DNA sequence: TGTGCCAGCAGGAAGGACAGGGACCCCTATAATTCACCCCTCCACTTT.

The CDR3 protein is CASSNRASYNEQFF. In nucleotides, the CDR3 is TGTGCCAGCAGCAACAGGGCCTCCTACAATGAGCAGTTCTTC. This chain joins TRBV6-2 or TRBV6-3 and TRBJ2-1; D might be TRBD1 (6 bases). The germline V gene encodes CDR1 MNHEY and CDR2 SVGEGT. CDR3 size: 14 residues. V was trimmed by 6 bases and J by 0 bases, leaving 9 bases between them.

The rearrangement joins TRBV30 to TRBJ1-1, with D uncertain. Germline CDR1 GTSNPN, CDR2 SVGIG (reference sequence). The CDR3 is 12 residues long. The V and J ends lost 1 base and 5 bases respectively, with 8 bases between them. In nucleotides, the CDR3 is TGTGCCTGGAGTGAGTATCTTACTGAAGCTTTCTTT. Its translation is CAWSEYLTEAFF. Supplemented by reference TRBV30 and TRBJ1-1, the full variable domain reads SQTIHQWPATLVQPVGSPLSLECTVEGTSNPNLYWYRQAAGRGLQLLFYSVGIGQISSEVPQNLSASRPQDRQFILSSKKLLLSDSGFYLCAWSEYLTEAFFGQGTRLTVV.

This chain links TRBV10-3 with TRBJ2-7, with TRBD2 matching over 13 bases. The germline CDR1 and CDR2 sequences are ENHRY and SYGVKD. J lost 2 bases, V lost 3 bases, and 1 base had no gene match. There are 15 residues in the CDR3. CDR3 amino acids: CAISEGTSGTYEQYF. The CDR3, as DNA: TGTGCCATCAGTGAAGGGACTAGCGGGACCTACGAGCAGTACTTC.

The chain recombines TRBV19 with TRBJ1-5, with D possibly TRBD1 on 6 matching bases. Germline assignment: CDR1 LNHDA and CDR2 SQIVND (reference sequence). V was cut by 10 bases and J by 4 bases, with 17 bases left in between. The CDR3 length is 14 residues. DNA of the CDR3: TGTGCCACCGCAATAGGGGGGGGAAATCAGCCCCAGCATTTT. This encodes CATAIGGGNQPQHF.

The chain has TRBV7-2 and TRBJ2-7; no firm D call. This CDR3 region has 13 residues. V was pared by 1 base and J by 6 bases, with 10 bases between. CDR1 SGHTA and CDR2 FQGNSA come from the germline V gene. In DNA, the CDR3 is TGTGCCAGCAGCTTAGGTCACCGGGCCGAGCAGTACTTC. Its translation: CASSLGHRAEQYF. Looking up the rest from reference TRBV7-2 and TRBJ2-7 gives the full variable domain: GAGVSQSPSNKVTEKGKDVELRCDPISGHTALYWYRQSLGQGLEFLIYFQGNSAPDKSGLPSDRFSAERTGGSVSTLTIQRTQQEDSAVYLCASSLGHRAEQYFGPGTRLTVT.

There are a few counts of this clone. The chain employs TRBV2 and TRBJ1-1; D gene uncertain. This CDR3 region has 14 residues. Germline CDR1 and CDR2: SNHLY and FYNNEI. Between the trimmed V and J ends, which lost 7 bases and 2 bases, there was a span of 14 bases. The CDR3 nucleotides read TGTGCCAGCACACTGACTGGGCTTAACACTGAAGCTTTCTTT. Its protein product is CASTLTGLNTEAFF.

This sequence joins TRBV27 and TRBJ2-7, with TRBD1 matching 8 bases. Germline assignment: CDR1 MNHEY and CDR2 SMNVEV (reference sequence). Trimming took 10 bases from V and 0 from J; bases not matched to a gene: 8. CDR3 size: 14 residues. CDR3 in DNA: TGTGCCACCCACAGGGGGGAAAGCTCCTACGAGCAGTACTTC. Its protein product is CATHRGESSYEQYF.

This chain joins TRBV5-1 and TRBJ1-4; the match to TRBD1 covers 10 bases. The V segment lost 3 bases and the J segment 8 bases; nucleotides outside the gene matches: 7. This CDR3 contains 15 residues. Germline CDR1 and CDR2: SGHRS and YFSETQ. The CDR3 coding sequence is TGCGCCAGCAGCTACTATCCGGGACAGGGGGAAAAACTGTTTTTT. Its protein is CASSYYPGQGEKLFF.

This chain links TRBV19 with TRBJ1-2, with D tentatively TRBD1 (5 bases). Trimming removed 4 bases from V and 6 bases from J, with 15 bases in between. The CDR3 has 14 amino acids. Per germline, CDR1 LNHDA and CDR2 SQIVND (reference sequence). Here the CDR3 reads CASSTAGSGNGYTF. The CDR3 DNA sequence: TGTGCCAGTAGTACCGCCGGATCAGGGAATGGCTACACCTTC.

This clone was observed once. The V gene is TRBV6-2 or TRBV6-3, the J gene TRBJ1-1, with D hard to call. This CDR3 has 15 residues. Trimming pared 0 bases from V and 2 bases from J, leaving 10 bases between. The germline CDR1 and CDR2 sequences are MNHEY and SVGEGT. The CDR3 reads CASSYSVAINTEAFF. The CDR3 DNA follows: TGTGCCAGCAGTTACTCAGTGGCGATAAACACTGAAGCTTTCTTT.

The chain couples TRBV27 to TRBJ2-5; maybe TRBD2 (6 bases). Germline values: CDR1 MNHEY, CDR2 SMNVEV (reference sequence). The CDR3 loop spans 14 amino acids. The ends were cut back, 4 bases at V and 4 bases at J, with 13 bases in the middle. The CDR3 region has the DNA TGTGCCAGCAGTTCCCCGCGGGACTCAGAGACCCAGTACTTC. Amino acids: CASSSPRDSETQYF.

CDR3 coding DNA: TGTGCCTGGAGTCGTCCTCTTCCGGGAGGGGCCTACAATGAGCAGTTCTTC. Translating it yields CAWSRPLPGGAYNEQFF. The chain joins TRBV30 to TRBJ2-1; 8 bases are a match to TRBD2. This CDR3 has 17 amino acids. The V gene end was trimmed by 2 bases and the J gene end by 2 bases; junction bases not matched to a gene: 11. Germline V gene lookup returns CDR1 GTSNPN and CDR2 SVGIG (reference sequence).

The chain links TRBV11-1 to TRBJ2-1; D is possibly TRBD2 (6 bases). The ends were cut back, 5 bases at V and 3 bases at J, with 17 bases in the middle. CDR1 and CDR2 from the germline V gene are SGHAT and FQDESV (reference sequence). The CDR3 extends over 16 amino acids. The CDR3 reads CASSPPGGAIYNEQFF. As DNA, the CDR3 is TGTGCCAGCAGCCCCCCTGGAGGGGCCATCTACAATGAGCAGTTCTTC.

The gene calls are TRBV7-2 and TRBJ2-4; 9 bases match TRBD2. This CDR3 spans 17 amino acids. After removal of 3 bases from V and 5 bases from J, the junction contained 11 bases not matched to a gene. The germline CDR1 and CDR2 sequences are SGHTA and FQGNSA. The DNA of the CDR3 is TGTGCCAGCAGCTTCCGACCTATTCAGCGGGAGGAAAACATTCAGTACTTC. Amino acids: CASSFRPIQREENIQYF.

V usage is TRBV7-9 and J usage is TRBJ2-1; D possibly uses TRBD1 or TRBD2 (5 bases each). The germline V gene encodes CDR1 SEHNR and CDR2 FQNEAQ (reference sequence). Deletions cut 2 bases from V and 9 bases from J, with 11 bases between. This CDR3 spans 13 amino acids. The CDR3 spells CASSLSGPGEQFF. CDR3 DNA: TGTGCCAGCAGCTTATCGGGACCGGGTGAGCAGTTCTTC.

The chain uses TRBV11-2 and TRBJ2-1; 8 bases map to TRBD2. This CDR3 spans 15 amino acids. Germline CDR1 and CDR2: SGHAT and FQNNGV. Trimming cost V 4 bases and J 7 bases; bases outside gene matches: 9. The CDR3 is CASSSKGLVANEQFF. DNA of the CDR3: TGTGCCAGCAGCTCCAAGGGACTAGTGGCTAATGAGCAGTTCTTC.

The chain employs TRBV2 and TRBJ2-1; TRBD2 might be the D (7 bases). This CDR3 region has 16 residues. V lost 3 bases and J 5 bases, leaving 17 bases between the germline ends. Germline V CDR1 and CDR2: SNHLY, FYNNEI. The CDR3 DNA is TGTGCCAGCAGTGACCGGGGGGCGGTCCCAAACAATGAGCAGTTCTTC. This translates into CASSDRGAVPNNEQFF.